This entry lists 24 T cell receptor beta chains sequenced from one sample in a study of molecular identifiers for immune sequencing clone quantification. Each CDR3 protein is one row after TCRdb ran MiXCR on the PCR reads. The sample carries nearly 8,500 distinct CDR3 sequences, about 32% recorded once. The sample comprised naive CD8+ T cells from blood, with Jurkat cell RNA spiked in. Subset here: FACS-sorted CD8+CD4-CCR7+CD45RA+ naive T cells. The receptors here all came from a human donor in good health. Some libraries in this study had Jurkat cell RNA spiked in.

The J gene is TRBJ1-4, the V gene TRBV23-1; D call uncertain. TRBV23-1 is an ORF; its function is uncertain. The CDR3 is made up of 18 amino acids. Trimming shortened V by 4 bases and J by 1 base, and 19 bases separated the two germline ends. CDR3 in amino acids: CASSLSGNNRGTNEKLFF. In DNA, the CDR3 is TGCGCCAGCAGTCTTTCTGGCAATAATCGCGGAACTAATGAAAAACTGTTTTTT.

This clonotype was counted only a few times. The chain couples TRBV3-1 to TRBJ2-2; D call uncertain. Germline assignment: CDR1 LGHDT and CDR2 YNNKEL (reference sequence). CDR3 length: 15 residues. V lost 0 bases to trimming and J lost 1 base, with 6 bases between them. The CDR3 bases are TGTGCCAGCAGCCAAGAAGGGCGGAACACCGGGGAGCTGTTTTTT. This gives the protein CASSQEGRNTGELFF.

As for this clonotype: It is likely a read error, because the conserved phenylalanine at the end of the CDR3 is missing. The CDR3 bases are TGTGCCAGCAGTTCCGGGACTAGCGGGTTCGAGCAGTACATC. Translating it yields CASSSGTSGFEQYI. This rearrangement joins TRBV6-5 to TRBJ2-7; 12 nucleotides agree with TRBD2. J lost 6 bases, V lost 4 bases, and 4 bases had no gene match. The CDR3 totals 14 residues. From germline, CDR1 is MNHEY and CDR2 SVGAGI.

As for this clonotype: A much larger clone sits a single nucleotide away, making a read error possible. This chain uses TRBV4-3 with TRBJ2-7; unclear D gene. Germline CDR1 and CDR2: LGHNA and YSLEER. This CDR3 has 13 residues. In nucleotides, the CDR3 is TGCGCCAGCAGCCAAGAGACCACCTACGAGCAGAACTTC. Translation gives CASSQETTYEQNF.

This sequence joins TRBV28 and TRBJ2-7; D gene uncertain. V lost 3 bases, J lost 2 bases, and 8 bases lay in between. The germline V gene encodes CDR1 MDHEN and CDR2 SYDVKM. This CDR3 is built from 13 residues. This chain's CDR3 is CASSFTGPYEQYF. CDR3 in DNA: TGTGCCAGCAGTTTTACCGGGCCCTACGAGCAGTACTTC.

This clonotype rates as medium-sized. The rearrangement joins TRBV7-8 to TRBJ2-3; 9 positions match TRBD2. CDR1 and CDR2 (germline): SGHVS, FQNEAQ. This CDR3 contains 15 residues. After removal of 6 bases from V and 6 bases from J, the junction contained 10 bases not matched to a gene. The chain's CDR3 is CASSRPGLAVDTQYF. CDR3 DNA: TGTGCCAGCAGTCGTCCGGGACTAGCAGTGGATACGCAGTATTTT.

As concerns this clonotype: The junction departs from the called germline gene at one end, perhaps through a read error. The chain recombines TRBV5-3 with TRBJ2-5; D tentatively reads TRBD1 or TRBD2 (5 bases each). TRBV5-3 is an ORF; its function is uncertain. The CDR3 has 14 residues. The CDR3 DNA is TGTGCCAGCAGCTTGGCAGTTGGGGACGAGACCCAGTACTTC. Translated: CASSLAVGDETQYF.

The sample holds a few counts of this clonotype. V is TRBV29-1 and J is TRBJ2-1, with TRBD2 matching over 9 bases. The CDR3 covers 13 residues. Trimming removed 5 bases from V and 6 bases from J; junction bases left unmatched: 5. CDR1 SQVTM and CDR2 ANQGSEA come from the germline V gene. The chain's CDR3 is CSVSGRSPNEQFF. Here the CDR3 DNA reads TGCAGCGTTAGCGGGAGGTCCCCCAATGAGCAGTTCTTC.

This clonotype is termed medium-sized (0.01 to 0.1%). The rearrangement links TRBV5-6 to TRBJ1-1; tentative D call: TRBD1 (5 bases). The CDR3 loop spans 13 amino acids. The germline V and J ends were trimmed by 2 bases and 7 bases, with 12 bases remaining between them. Germline-derived CDR1 and CDR2 are SGHDT and YYEEEE. CDR3: CASSFGRDLEAFF. The CDR3 nucleotides are TGTGCCAGCAGCTTCGGACGGGACCTTGAAGCTTTCTTT.

The J gene is TRBJ2-5, the V gene TRBV12-3 or TRBV12-4; 7 positions match TRBD1. The CDR3 length is 14 residues. The ends lost 1 base at V and 4 bases at J; junction bases unmatched: 3. CDR3 residues: CASSLGTGGETQYF. CDR3 nucleotides: TGTGCCAGCAGTTTAGGGACAGGCGGAGAGACCCAGTACTTC.

The rearrangement uses TRBV6-2 or TRBV6-3 and TRBJ1-5; perhaps TRBD1 as D (6 bases). Germline CDR1 is MNHEY and CDR2 is SVGEGT. The CDR3 is 13 residues long. Trimming pared 11 bases from V and 1 base from J, leaving 12 bases between. The CDR3 DNA follows: TGTGCCTGCCGTGACAGGAGCAATCAGCCCCAGCATTTT. Amino acids: CACRDRSNQPQHF.

The genes are TRBV15 and TRBJ2-1; possibly TRBD1 or TRBD2 for D (5 bases each). Germline V gene sequence: CDR1 LNHNV, CDR2 YYDKDF (reference sequence). The V end lost 3 bases, the J end lost 6 bases, and 12 bases lay between the germline ends. The CDR3 consists of 14 residues. The CDR3, as DNA: TGTGCCACCAGCAGGTGGAATGGGGGCAATGAGCAGTTCTTC. This codes for CATSRWNGGNEQFF. Full variable domain (rest looked up from reference TRBV15 and TRBJ2-1): DAMVIQNPRYQVTQFGKPVTLSCSQTLNHNVMYWYQQKSSQAPKLLFHYYDKDFNNEADTPDNFQSRRPNTSFCFLDIRSPGLGDTAMYLCATSRWNGGNEQFFGPGTRLTVL.

V gene TRBV6-2 or TRBV6-3 combines with J gene TRBJ2-5; 9 nucleotides align to TRBD2. Germline trimming cut 6 bases from V and 5 bases from J; bases unmatched to any gene: 13. The CDR3 is 16 amino acids. CDR1 is MNHEY, CDR2 SVGEGT, per germline. The DNA for the CDR3 is TGTGCCAGCAGGCGACTTGCGGGAGGGCGCCGTGAGACCCAGTACTTC. This sequence encodes CASRRLAGGRRETQYF.

This clonotype showed up just a few times. This chain joins TRBV29-1 and TRBJ2-7; TRBD1 agrees at 7 bases. This CDR3 has 15 amino acids. Germline V CDR1 and CDR2: SQVTM, ANQGSEA. The V gene end was trimmed by 0 bases and the J gene end by 0 bases; junction bases not matched to a gene: 5. This CDR3 reads CSVEDPGGDSYEQYF. The CDR3 bases are TGCAGCGTTGAAGACCCAGGGGGTGACTCCTACGAGCAGTACTTC.

This chain connects TRBV6-4 to TRBJ2-2; D uncertain. This CDR3 region has 12 residues. V was cut by 10 bases and J by 5 bases, with 11 bases left in between. Germline V gene data show CDR1 as MRHNA and CDR2 as SNTAGT. The CDR3 region is CATLTPTGELFF. DNA for the CDR3: TGTGCCACCCTTACGCCTACCGGGGAGCTGTTTTTT.

Concerning this clonotype itself: A much larger clone sits a single nucleotide away, making a read error possible. The V call is TRBV13, the J call TRBJ2-4, with TRBD1 as a possible D gene (5 bases). Germline assignment: CDR1 PRHDT and CDR2 FYEKMQ (reference sequence). The CDR3 consists of 13 residues. The CDR3 loop reads CSSSLPQGSIQYF. The CDR3 coding sequence is TGTTCCAGCAGCTTACCCCAGGGAAGCATTCAGTACTTC.

The rearrangement uses TRBV7-9 and TRBJ2-7; D uncertain. Trimming shortened V by 1 base and J by 6 bases, and 13 bases separated the two germline ends. CDR1 SEHNR and CDR2 FQNEAQ come from the germline V gene (reference sequence). The CDR3 totals 14 residues. CDR3 sequence reads: CASSLEGPAGEQYF. The CDR3 DNA reads as TGTGCCAGCAGCTTAGAAGGGCCGGCAGGCGAGCAGTACTTC.

With regard to this clonotype: A much larger clone sits a single nucleotide away, making a read error possible. The chain joins TRBV6-6 to TRBJ2-1, with 8 bases matching TRBD2. The end of the DNA aligns better with TRBJ2-5, so the J call may be wrong. The CDR3 is made up of 12 amino acids. The germline V gene has CDR1 MNHNY and CDR2 SVGAGI (reference sequence). For the CDR3, the DNA is TGTGCCAGCAGTTACTTCAGCGGGGGCCAGTACTTC. Translating it yields CASSYFSGGQYF.

V is TRBV28 and J is TRBJ2-7, with D perhaps matching TRBD2 (5 bases). Per the germline V gene, CDR1 is MDHEN and CDR2 is SYDVKM. The CDR3 sequence is 13 residues long. Trimming shortened V by 2 bases and J by 2 bases, and 7 bases separated the two germline ends. CDR3 DNA sequence: TGTGCCAGCAGTTTACGGGGAGCCTACGAGCAGTACTTC. This translates into CASSLRGAYEQYF.

The CDR3 nucleotides read TGCAGCGTTGTTTTAACAGGGGGCGAGCAGTACTTC. It codes for CSVVLTGGEQYF. V gene TRBV29-1 combines with J gene TRBJ2-7; 8 nucleotides line up with TRBD1. From germline, CDR1 is SQVTM and CDR2 ANQGSEA. The V segment lost 4 bases and the J segment 6 bases; nucleotides outside the gene matches: 5. There are 12 residues in the CDR3.

This clonotype was seen only a few times. J is TRBJ2-7 and V is TRBV7-9; D perhaps matches TRBD1 (5 bases). The germline V gene encodes CDR1 SEHNR and CDR2 FQNEAQ (reference sequence). The CDR3 is made up of 15 amino acids. V lost 5 bases and J 0 bases, leaving 14 bases between the germline ends. The CDR3 loop is CASSLGQGSSYEQYF. The CDR3 DNA is TGTGCCAGCAGCCTGGGGCAGGGTAGCTCCTACGAGCAGTACTTC.

The chain is built from TRBV4-3 and TRBJ2-7, with TRBD1 matching over 9 bases. This CDR3 spans 14 amino acids. The germline V gene encodes CDR1 LGHNA and CDR2 YSLEER. Trimming took 4 bases from V and 3 from J; bases not matched to a gene: 4. CDR3 loop: CASSPQGQGYEQYF. In DNA, the CDR3 is TGCGCCAGCAGCCCTCAGGGACAGGGCTACGAGCAGTACTTC.

Remarks on this clonotype: In this CDR3 the conserved last residue, phenylalanine or tryptophan, is missing, so a read error is likely. No DNA is shown, since the ends of the CDR3 on it are uncertain; the CDR3 is the one TCRdb lists. The chain combines TRBV4-3 with TRBJ1-4; the D call of TRBD1 is as the table states it, not checked on the DNA. Termini included, the CDR3 measures 12 amino acids. Germline V gene data show CDR1 as LGHNA and CDR2 as YSLEER. This CDR3 is CASSLTGEKLIY.

With respect to this clonotype: At one end the junction does not follow the germline gene, possibly because of a read error. The V and J genes are TRBV29-1 and TRBJ2-7, with D perhaps matching TRBD2 (7 bases). From germline, CDR1 is SQVTM and CDR2 ANQGSEA. This CDR3 has 14 amino acids. In DNA, the CDR3 is TGCAGCGATGAAGTGGGGGGGGCCGCCTACGAGCAGTACTTC. Its protein product is CSDEVGGAAYEQYF.